The 21 T cell receptor beta chains reported below all come from one sample, sequenced in a study of T cell responses to AZD1222 COVID-19 vaccine (dated by TCRdb to the early 2020s). Explained via the paper, the time point label denotes: baseline before first vaccination. The sample's treatment or condition label, decoded: meningococcal conjugate vaccine given as trial control. The method was the immunoSEQ multiplex PCR assay. The clones in this table, taken by TCRdb from immuneACCESS, are in-frame only. Not every clone is retained; where verified, under half of the shortfall comes from an unresolved V gene, and the cause of the rest is unknown. The sample yields about 130,000 clones; less than 95% were counted once. The ten largest clones take up nearly 4.5% of the sample. Sequencing was performed on peripheral blood, taken on day 0 of MenACWY control vaccination. These receptors all come from an adult in good health.

This chain links TRBV28 with TRBJ2-5; D unclear. This CDR3 contains 13 residues. Germline V gives CDR1 MDHEN, CDR2 SYDVKM. V shed 6 bases and J shed 5 bases, with 13 bases lying between them. This CDR3 reads CASSTPGRETQYF. The CDR3 bases are TGTGCCAGCAGCACCCCGGGTCGGGAGACCCAGTACTTC.

The chain recombines TRBV3-1 (or the pseudogene TRBV3-2) with TRBJ2-1; TRBD2 aligns across 10 bases. The V gene's germline CDR1 is LGHDT and CDR2 YNNKEL (reference sequence). V lost 3 bases and J lost 9; bases outside the gene matches: 5. The CDR3 is 14 amino acids. The CDR3 DNA sequence: TGTGCCAGCAGCCATGGTAGCGGGAGGAGTGAGCAGTTCTTC. Its protein product is CASSHGSGRSEQFF.

V usage is TRBV19 and J usage is TRBJ2-5; TRBD2 aligns across 7 bases. CDR1 and CDR2 (germline): LNHDA, SQIVND (reference sequence). CDR3 length equals 15 residues. Trimming took 4 bases from V and 2 from J; bases not matched to a gene: 7. CDR3 amino acids: CASSRGGPPQETQYF. The CDR3 coding sequence is TGTGCCAGTAGTAGGGGGGGACCTCCGCAAGAGACCCAGTACTTC.

The chain has TRBV27 and TRBJ1-1; 12 nucleotides agree with TRBD1. This CDR3 has 14 residues. The germline gives CDR1 MNHEY, CDR2 SMNVEV (reference sequence). Germline trimming cut 4 bases from V and 6 bases from J; bases unmatched to any gene: 3. CDR3 sequence (DNA): TGTGCCAGCAGTTCCGGGACAGGGGGCTCTGAAGCTTTCTTT. Protein: CASSSGTGGSEAFF.

The chain couples TRBV24-1 to TRBJ1-5; D may be TRBD1 (6 bases). Deletions cut 5 bases from V and 0 bases from J, with 13 bases between. The CDR3 spans 16 residues. The germline CDR1 and CDR2 sequences are KGHDR and SFDVKD. The CDR3 coding sequence is TGTGCCACCAGTGGCGCGAGGGGGAGTAGCAATCAGCCCCAGCATTTT. This sequence encodes CATSGARGSSNQPQHF.

The chain has TRBV23-1 and TRBJ1-1; a possible D gene is TRBD1 (6 bases). TRBV23-1 falls under the ORF class, with uncertain function. CDR3 length: 14 amino acids. V was clipped by 4 bases and J by 2 bases, with 11 bases between them. The CDR3 here is CASSPPGHNTEAFF. The CDR3 region has the DNA TGCGCCAGCAGTCCCCCGGGACACAACACTGAAGCTTTCTTT.

The genes are TRBV9 and TRBJ2-7, with 12 bases identical to TRBD2. Germline-derived CDR1 and CDR2 are SGDLS and YYNGEE. The CDR3 contains 16 residues. The ends lost 3 bases at V and 2 bases at J; junction bases unmatched: 6. CDR3 sequence (DNA): TGTGCCAGCAGCGGGGGACTAGCGGGTCCCCCCTACGAGCAGTACTTC. This sequence encodes CASSGGLAGPPYEQYF.

V and J are TRBV6-5 and TRBJ2-3; TRBD1 is a possible D gene (5 bases). In germline, CDR1 is MNHEY, CDR2 SVGAGI. The CDR3 contains 12 residues. V was trimmed by 10 bases and J by 0 bases, leaving 8 bases between them. CDR3 protein: CATKGSTDTQYF. The DNA of the CDR3 is TGTGCCACAAAGGGGAGCACAGATACGCAGTATTTT.

The V and J genes are TRBV7-2 and TRBJ2-2; D is unresolved. The V gene lost 2 bases and the J gene lost 0 bases, with 10 bases spanning the gap. The CDR3 is 16 amino acids. Looked up from germline, CDR1 is SGHTA and CDR2 is FQGNSA. CDR3 sequence (DNA): TGTGCCAGCAGCTTACACGCTCGCGCGAACACCGGGGAGCTGTTTTTT. It is translated as CASSLHARANTGELFF.

The chain carries TRBV10-3 and TRBJ2-5; the match to TRBD2 covers 11 bases. The germline CDR1 and CDR2 sequences are ENHRY and SYGVKD. Losses at the gene ends were 3 bases for V and 6 bases for J; bases not matched to a gene: 21. The CDR3 runs to 20 residues. CDR3 in DNA: TGTGCCATCAGTGATAAGGGGACAACCGGGACTAGCGGAGCTCGTCAGACCCAGTACTTC. Its protein product is CAISDKGTTGTSGARQTQYF.

V is TRBV3-1 (or the pseudogene TRBV3-2) and J is TRBJ2-5; 14 nucleotides agree with TRBD2. Germline V gene data show CDR1 as LGHDT and CDR2 as YNNKEL (reference sequence). The CDR3 loop spans 16 amino acids. With V trimmed by 3 bases and J by 3 bases, 3 bases remained unmatched. The CDR3 DNA follows: TGTGCCAGCAGCCAGAGGACTAGCGGGAGGAAAGAGACCCAGTACTTC. Amino acids: CASSQRTSGRKETQYF.

The rearrangement joins TRBV7-9 to TRBJ2-1, with TRBD2 identical over 8 bases. J lost 0 bases, V lost 5 bases, and 3 bases had no gene match. Germline loops: CDR1 SEHNR, CDR2 FQNEAQ (reference sequence). The CDR3 totals 15 residues. In DNA form, the CDR3 reads TGTGCCAGCAGCGTGAGCGGGAGCTCCTACAATGAGCAGTTCTTC. Protein: CASSVSGSSYNEQFF.

The CDR3 DNA is TGTGCCAGCAGCTTAGCGGGGGCGGGAGGCTACAATGAGCAGTTCTTC. Amino acid sequence: CASSLAGAGGYNEQFF. The V gene is TRBV7-9, the J gene TRBJ2-1; 8 nucleotides line up with TRBD2. J gave up 3 bases and V 0 bases, and 4 bases lay outside the gene matches. The CDR3 has 16 amino acids. Per the germline V gene, CDR1 is SEHNR and CDR2 is FQNEAQ (reference sequence).

This sequence joins TRBV6-2 or TRBV6-3 and TRBJ2-1; D may be TRBD1 (6 bases). The V gene's germline CDR1 is MNHEY and CDR2 SVGEGT. Trimming removed 3 bases from V and 1 base from J, with 16 bases in between. The CDR3 consists of 17 residues. In nucleotides, the CDR3 is TGTGCCAGCAGTTATACCCCAGGGGCAGGTTCCTACAATGAGCAGTTCTTC. Translation: CASSYTPGAGSYNEQFF.

The CDR3 bases are TGTGCCAGCAGTTTACCCTGGGGGAGGGAGCAGTACTTC. Its protein product is CASSLPWGREQYF. V gene TRBV27 combines with J gene TRBJ2-7; perhaps TRBD2 as D (6 bases). CDR3 length: 13 amino acids. Looked up from germline, CDR1 is MNHEY and CDR2 is SMNVEV (reference sequence). Trimming stripped 2 bases from V and 7 bases from J, with 12 bases between.

This chain uses TRBV29-1 with TRBJ2-7; D tentatively fits TRBD1 or TRBD2 (5 bases each). V was trimmed by 3 bases and J by 2 bases, leaving 14 bases between them. Germline V gives CDR1 SQVTM, CDR2 ANQGSEA. This CDR3 comprises 14 residues. The CDR3 DNA sequence: TGCAGCGTTGATATCCCCGGGACCCCCTACGAGCAGTACTTC. Residues: CSVDIPGTPYEQYF.

J is TRBJ1-5 and V is TRBV28, with TRBD1 identical over 8 bases. The junction had 16 bases not matched to a gene; V was cut back by 4 bases and J by 5 bases. From germline, CDR1 is MDHEN and CDR2 SYDVKM. The CDR3 spans 18 residues. The CDR3 loop is CASSSTKRTGYRDQPQHF. The DNA of the CDR3 is TGTGCCAGCAGTTCCACTAAAAGGACAGGGTATAGGGATCAGCCCCAGCATTTT.

This clone was seen a few times. This chain links TRBV20-1 with TRBJ2-5, with D tentatively TRBD1 (5 bases). Germline values: CDR1 DFQATT, CDR2 SNEGSKA (reference sequence). This CDR3 has 14 amino acids. Trimming took off 3 bases at V and 3 bases at J, with 14 bases between the two ends. The CDR3 spells CSASEVKGKETQYF. For the CDR3, the DNA is TGCAGTGCTAGTGAGGTCAAGGGGAAAGAGACCCAGTACTTC.

Here the CDR3 DNA reads TGCAGTGCTAGCGGGATTGCGCGGTTCTTC. Amino acids: CSASGIARFF. This sequence joins TRBV20-1 and TRBJ2-1; maybe TRBD2 (5 bases). Per the germline V gene, CDR1 is DFQATT and CDR2 is SNEGSKA (reference sequence). This CDR3 contains 10 residues. The V gene lost 3 bases and the J gene lost 15 bases, with 12 bases spanning the gap.

Comment on this clone: Distinct nucleotide sequences in the sample also encode this CDR3. The V call is TRBV4-2, the J call TRBJ2-3, with D possibly being TRBD2 (5 bases). V was trimmed by 0 bases and J by 1 base, leaving 11 bases between them. Germline V gene lookup returns CDR1 LGHNA and CDR2 YNFKEQ. CDR3 length: 16 residues. This CDR3 reads CASSQEAGGGTDTQYF. In DNA, the CDR3 is TGTGCCAGCAGCCAAGAGGCGGGTGGGGGCACAGATACGCAGTATTTT.

For this clone: One junction end does not reproduce the germline sequence, and a read error may be involved. Other DNA sequences of this sample code for an identical CDR3. This chain uses TRBV6-5 with TRBJ2-5, with D perhaps TRBD2 (6 bases). Germline CDR1 reads MNHEY; CDR2 reads SVGAGI. This CDR3 is 15 amino acids long. The CDR3 region is CASSRDSRPQGTQYF. The CDR3 DNA is TGTGCCAGCAGCCGGGACTCCCGTCCTCAAGGGACCCAGTACTTC.